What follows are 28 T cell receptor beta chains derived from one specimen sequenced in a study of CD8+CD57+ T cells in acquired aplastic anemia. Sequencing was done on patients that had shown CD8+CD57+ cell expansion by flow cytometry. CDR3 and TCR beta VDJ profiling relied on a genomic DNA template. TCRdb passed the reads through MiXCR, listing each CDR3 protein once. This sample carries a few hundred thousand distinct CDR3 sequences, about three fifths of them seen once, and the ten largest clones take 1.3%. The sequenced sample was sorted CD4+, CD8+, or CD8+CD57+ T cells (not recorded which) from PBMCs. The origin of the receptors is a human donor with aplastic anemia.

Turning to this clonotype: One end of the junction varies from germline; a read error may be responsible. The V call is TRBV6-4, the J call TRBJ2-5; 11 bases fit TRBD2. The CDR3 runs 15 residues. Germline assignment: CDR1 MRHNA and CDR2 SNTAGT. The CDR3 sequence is CASSSSGRSQETQYF. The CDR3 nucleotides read TGTGCTAGCAGTTCTAGCGGGAGGTCCCAAGAGACCCAGTACTTC.

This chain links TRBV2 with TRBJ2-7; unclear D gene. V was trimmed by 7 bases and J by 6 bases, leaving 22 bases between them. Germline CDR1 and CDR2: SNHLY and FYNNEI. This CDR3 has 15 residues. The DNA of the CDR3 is TGTGCCAGCAAGTTAAAGGACGGACGCTCGGCCGAGCAGTACTTC. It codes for CASKLKDGRSAEQYF. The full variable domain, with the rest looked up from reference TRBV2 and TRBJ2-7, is EPEVTQTPSHQVTQMGQEVILRCVPISNHLYFYWYRQILGQKVEFLVSFYNNEISEKSEIFDDQFSVERPDGSNFTLKIRSTKLEDSAMYFCASKLKDGRSAEQYFGPGTRLTVT.

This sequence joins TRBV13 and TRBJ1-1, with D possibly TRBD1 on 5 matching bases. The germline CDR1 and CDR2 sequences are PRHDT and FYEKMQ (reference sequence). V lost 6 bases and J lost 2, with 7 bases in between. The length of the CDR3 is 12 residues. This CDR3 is CASRGGNTEAFF. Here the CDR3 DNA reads TGTGCCAGCAGGGGGGGTAACACTGAAGCTTTCTTT.

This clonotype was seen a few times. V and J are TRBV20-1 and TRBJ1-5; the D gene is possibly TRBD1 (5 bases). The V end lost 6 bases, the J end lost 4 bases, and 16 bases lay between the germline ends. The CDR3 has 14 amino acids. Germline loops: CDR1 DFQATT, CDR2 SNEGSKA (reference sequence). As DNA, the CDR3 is TGCAGTGCAGGGACGGGCCGCCTGAATCAGCCCCAGCATTTT. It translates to CSAGTGRLNQPQHF.

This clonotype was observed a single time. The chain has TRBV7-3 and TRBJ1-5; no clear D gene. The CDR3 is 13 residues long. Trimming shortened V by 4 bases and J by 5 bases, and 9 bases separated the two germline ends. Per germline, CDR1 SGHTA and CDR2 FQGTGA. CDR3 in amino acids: CASSSGPYQPQHF. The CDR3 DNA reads TGTGCCAGCAGCTCCGGGCCCTATCAGCCCCAGCATTTT.

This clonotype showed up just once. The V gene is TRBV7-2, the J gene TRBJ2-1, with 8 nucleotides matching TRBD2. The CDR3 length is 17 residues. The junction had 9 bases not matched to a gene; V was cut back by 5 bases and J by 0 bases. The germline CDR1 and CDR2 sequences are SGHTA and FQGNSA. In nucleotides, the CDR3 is TGTGCCAGCAGCAACAGACTAGCGCGGAGCTCCTACAATGAGCAGTTCTTC. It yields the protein CASSNRLARSSYNEQFF.

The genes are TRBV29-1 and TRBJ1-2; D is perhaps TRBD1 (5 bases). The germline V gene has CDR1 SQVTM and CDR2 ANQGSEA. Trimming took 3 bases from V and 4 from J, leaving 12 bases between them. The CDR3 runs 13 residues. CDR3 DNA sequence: TGCAGCGTTGAGCGGCAGGGCACCTATGGCTACACCTTC. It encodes CSVERQGTYGYTF.

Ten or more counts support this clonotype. DNA of the CDR3: TGTGCCAGCAGTTTAAAAGGAGGAGAAGCTTTCTTT. Translated, it gives CASSLKGGEAFF. V and J are TRBV12-3 or TRBV12-4 and TRBJ1-1, with D unresolved. V lost 2 bases to trimming and J lost 8 bases, with 9 bases between them. The CDR3 length is 12 residues.

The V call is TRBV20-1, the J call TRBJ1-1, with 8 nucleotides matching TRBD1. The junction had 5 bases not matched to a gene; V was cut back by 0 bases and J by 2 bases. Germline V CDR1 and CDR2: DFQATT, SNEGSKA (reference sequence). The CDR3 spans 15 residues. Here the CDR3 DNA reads TGCAGTGCTAGAGAGCTAGGACAGGGAAACACTGAAGCTTTCTTT. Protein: CSARELGQGNTEAFF.

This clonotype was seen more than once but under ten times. Written as DNA, the CDR3 is TGTGCCAGTAGCCGGAGGGGGGTCTCACCCCTCCACTTT. This encodes CASSRRGVSPLHF. The chain links TRBV19 to TRBJ1-6, with a tentative D call TRBD1 (6 bases). The V end lost 6 bases, the J end lost 10 bases, and 13 bases lay between the germline ends. The CDR3 has 13 residues. The germline V gene has CDR1 LNHDA and CDR2 SQIVND (reference sequence).

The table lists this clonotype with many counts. In nucleotides, the CDR3 is TGTGCCAGCAGTGACAGGATGACTAGCACAGATACGCAGTATTTT. Translated, it gives CASSDRMTSTDTQYF. J is TRBJ2-3 and V is TRBV12-3 or TRBV12-4, with D perhaps TRBD1 (6 bases). The CDR3 has 15 residues. V shed 5 bases and J shed 0 bases, with 12 bases lying between them.

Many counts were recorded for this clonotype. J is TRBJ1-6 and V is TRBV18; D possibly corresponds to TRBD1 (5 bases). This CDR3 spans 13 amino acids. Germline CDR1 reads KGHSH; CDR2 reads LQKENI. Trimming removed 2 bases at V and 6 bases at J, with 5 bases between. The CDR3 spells CASSPDSNSPLHF. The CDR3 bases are TGTGCCAGCTCACCAGACAGTAATTCACCCCTCCACTTT. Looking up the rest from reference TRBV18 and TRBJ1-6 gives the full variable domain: NAGVMQNPRHLVRRRGQEARLRCSPMKGHSHVYWYRQLPEEGLKFMVYLQKENIIDESGMPKERFSAEFPKEGPSILRIQQVVRGDSAAYFCASSPDSNSPLHFGNGTRLTVT.

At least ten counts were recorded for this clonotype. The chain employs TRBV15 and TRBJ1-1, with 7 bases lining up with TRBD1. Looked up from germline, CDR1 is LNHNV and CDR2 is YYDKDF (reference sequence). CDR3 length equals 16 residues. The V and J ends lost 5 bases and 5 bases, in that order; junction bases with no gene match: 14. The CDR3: CATSGPHTGVGTEAFF. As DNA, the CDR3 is TGTGCCACCAGCGGGCCTCACACAGGGGTGGGAACTGAAGCTTTCTTT.

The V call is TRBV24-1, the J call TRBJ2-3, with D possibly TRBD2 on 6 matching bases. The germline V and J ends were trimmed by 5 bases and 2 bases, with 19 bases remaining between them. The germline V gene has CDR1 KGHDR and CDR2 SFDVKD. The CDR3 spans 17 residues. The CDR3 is CATSAVRGSGITDTQYF. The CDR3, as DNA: TGTGCCACCAGTGCTGTGCGGGGTAGCGGAATCACAGATACGCAGTATTTT.

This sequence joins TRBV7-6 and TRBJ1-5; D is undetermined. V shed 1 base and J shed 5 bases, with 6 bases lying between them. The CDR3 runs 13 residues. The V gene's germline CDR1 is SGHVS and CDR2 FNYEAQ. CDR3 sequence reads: CASSLVQDQPQHF. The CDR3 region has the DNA TGTGCCAGCAGCTTAGTCCAAGATCAGCCCCAGCATTTT.

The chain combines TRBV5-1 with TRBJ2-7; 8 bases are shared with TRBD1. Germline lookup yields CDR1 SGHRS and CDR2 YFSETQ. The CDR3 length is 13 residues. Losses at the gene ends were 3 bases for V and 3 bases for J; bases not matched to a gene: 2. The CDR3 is CASSSDRVYEQYF. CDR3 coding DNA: TGCGCCAGCAGCTCGGACAGGGTCTACGAGCAGTACTTC.

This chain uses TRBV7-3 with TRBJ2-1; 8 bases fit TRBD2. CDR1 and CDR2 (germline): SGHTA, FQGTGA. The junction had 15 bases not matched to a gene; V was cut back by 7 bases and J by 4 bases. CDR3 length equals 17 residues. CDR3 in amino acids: CASNQEPGLVFYNEQFF. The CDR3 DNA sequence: TGTGCCAGCAACCAGGAACCGGGACTAGTCTTTTACAATGAGCAGTTCTTC.

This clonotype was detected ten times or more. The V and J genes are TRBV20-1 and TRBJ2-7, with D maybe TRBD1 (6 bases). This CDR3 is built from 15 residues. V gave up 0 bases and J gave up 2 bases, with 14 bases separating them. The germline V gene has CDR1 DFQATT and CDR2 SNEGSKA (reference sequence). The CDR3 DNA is TGCAGTGCTAGAGATCCCGCAGGGGACCCCTACGAGCAGTACTTC. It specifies CSARDPAGDPYEQYF.

The CDR3 spells CASSLGQGDWDDEQYF. For the CDR3, the DNA is TGTGCCAGCAGCTTAGGCCAGGGGGACTGGGACGACGAGCAGTACTTC. The chain couples TRBV7-6 to TRBJ2-7, with D tentatively TRBD1 (7 bases). Per germline, CDR1 SGHVS and CDR2 FNYEAQ. This CDR3 has 16 amino acids. V lost 1 base to trimming and J lost 5 bases, with 18 bases between them. The variable domain in full, completed from reference TRBV7-6 and TRBJ2-7, reads GAGVSQSPRYKVTKRGQDVALRCDPISGHVSLYWYRQALGQGPEFLTYFNYEAQQDKSGLPNDRFSAERPEGSISTLTIQRTEQRDSAMYRCASSLGQGDWDDEQYFGPGTRLTVT.

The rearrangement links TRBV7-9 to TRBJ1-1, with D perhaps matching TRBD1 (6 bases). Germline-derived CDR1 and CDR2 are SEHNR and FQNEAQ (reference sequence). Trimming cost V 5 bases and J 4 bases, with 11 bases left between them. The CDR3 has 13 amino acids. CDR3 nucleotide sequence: TGTGCCAGCAGCAGAGGGGGGGGCACTGAAGCTTTCTTT. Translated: CASSRGGGTEAFF.

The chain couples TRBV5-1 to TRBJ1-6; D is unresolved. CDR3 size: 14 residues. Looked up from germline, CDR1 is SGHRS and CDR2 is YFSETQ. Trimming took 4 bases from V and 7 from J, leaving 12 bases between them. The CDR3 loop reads CASSESTGNSPLHF. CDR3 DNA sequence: TGCGCCAGCAGCGAATCGACGGGGAATTCACCCCTCCACTTT.

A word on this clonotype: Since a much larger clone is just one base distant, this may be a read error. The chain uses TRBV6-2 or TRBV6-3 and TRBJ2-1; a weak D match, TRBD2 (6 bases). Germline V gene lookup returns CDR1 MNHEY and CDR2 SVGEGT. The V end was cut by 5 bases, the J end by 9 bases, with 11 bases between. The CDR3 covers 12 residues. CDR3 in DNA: TGTGCCAGCAGTATACGGGACTGTGAGCAGTTCTTC. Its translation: CASSIRDCEQFF.

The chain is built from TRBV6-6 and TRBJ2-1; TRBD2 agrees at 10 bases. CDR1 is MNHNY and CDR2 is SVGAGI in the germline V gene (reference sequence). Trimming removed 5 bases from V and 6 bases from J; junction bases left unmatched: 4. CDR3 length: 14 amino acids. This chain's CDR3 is CASSASGGRNEQFF. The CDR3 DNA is TGTGCCAGCAGTGCTAGCGGGGGCCGCAATGAGCAGTTCTTC.

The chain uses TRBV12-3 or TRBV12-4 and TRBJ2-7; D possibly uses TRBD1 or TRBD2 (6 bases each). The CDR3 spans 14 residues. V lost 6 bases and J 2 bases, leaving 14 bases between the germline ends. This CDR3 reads CASSSGGTTYEQYF. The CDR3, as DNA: TGTGCCAGCAGCTCTGGAGGGACAACCTACGAGCAGTACTTC.

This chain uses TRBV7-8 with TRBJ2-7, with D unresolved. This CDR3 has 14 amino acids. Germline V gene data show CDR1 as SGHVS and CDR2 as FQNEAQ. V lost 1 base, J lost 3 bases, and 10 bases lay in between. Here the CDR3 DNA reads TGTGCCAGCAGCTTAGGGCGCTCCCTCTACGAGCAGTACTTC. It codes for CASSLGRSLYEQYF.

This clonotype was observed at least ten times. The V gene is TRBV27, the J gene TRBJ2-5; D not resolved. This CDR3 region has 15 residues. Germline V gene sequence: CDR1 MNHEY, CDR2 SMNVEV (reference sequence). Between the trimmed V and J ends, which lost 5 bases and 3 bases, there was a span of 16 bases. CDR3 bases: TGTGCCAGCAGTCCCCGCCGAGGCGGCAAAGAGACCCAGTACTTC. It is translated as CASSPRRGGKETQYF.

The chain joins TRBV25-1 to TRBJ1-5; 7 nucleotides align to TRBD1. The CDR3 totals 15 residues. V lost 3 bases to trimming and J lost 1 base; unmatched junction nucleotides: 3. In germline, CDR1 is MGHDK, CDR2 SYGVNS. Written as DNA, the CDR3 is TGTGCCAGCAGTGATGACAGGGTGAGCAATCAGCCCCAGCATTTT. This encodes CASSDDRVSNQPQHF.

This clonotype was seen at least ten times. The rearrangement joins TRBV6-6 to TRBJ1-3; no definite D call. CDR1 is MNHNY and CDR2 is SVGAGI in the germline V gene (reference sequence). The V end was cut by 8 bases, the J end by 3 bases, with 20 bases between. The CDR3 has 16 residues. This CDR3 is CASRIEAGTVGNTIYF. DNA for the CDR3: TGTGCCAGCCGAATCGAGGCAGGCACGGTTGGAAACACCATATATTTT.